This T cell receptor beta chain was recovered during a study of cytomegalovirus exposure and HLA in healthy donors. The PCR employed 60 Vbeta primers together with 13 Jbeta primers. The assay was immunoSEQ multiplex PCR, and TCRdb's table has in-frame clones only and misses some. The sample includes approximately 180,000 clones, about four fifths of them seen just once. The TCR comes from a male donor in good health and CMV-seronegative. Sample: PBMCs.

CDR3 bases: TGTGCCAGCAGCTTTCAGGGACAGGTGAACACTGAAGCTTTCTTT. Residues: CASSFQGQVNTEAFF. This rearrangement joins TRBV7-9 to TRBJ1-1, with TRBD1 identical over 8 bases. The J segment lost 0 bases and the V segment lost 3 bases, leaving 3 bases of the junction unmatched. The V gene's germline CDR1 is SEHNR and CDR2 FQNEAQ (reference sequence). This CDR3 is built from 15 residues.